Sequencing of this T cell receptor (beta chain) was carried out in a study of shared clonotypes between healthy human individuals. Study details: Two female and a few male donors aged 18 to 49 were enrolled.

The length of the CDR3 is 15 residues. From germline, CDR1 is SGHRS and CDR2 YFSETQ. V was cut by 1 base and J by 1 base, with 8 bases left in between. This clone was seen only once. What it recognizes is unknown. Study outcomes and limitations: Rarefaction exposed incomplete sorted-subset sequencing despite large depth. Compared with memory subsets, naive subsets generally had larger estimated richness.

TCRdb's copy holds only in-frame clones and misses some; the assay was immunoSEQ multiplex PCR. Here the sample spans a few million clones, 85% to 95% being singletons. The chain recombines TRBV5-1 with TRBJ1-4, with D possibly being TRBD1 (5 bases). The specimen sequenced was naive CD4+ T cells from PBMCs. Subset indicated: CD45RA+ positively selected. The clonotype originates from a man between 18 and 35 years old in good health. Some clones in this sample may be carry-over from other donors' samples. The CDR3 is CASSLRDGTNEKLFF. The DNA for the CDR3 is TGCGCCAGCAGCTTGCGGGACGGAACTAATGAAAAACTGTTTTTT.